The 30 T cell receptor beta chains below were found in one sample sequenced in a study of blood T cells in healthy people across ages. The second PCR ran 7 to 11 cycles with a sample-barcoded 5' primer and J-beta primers. TCRdb recomputed calls from the 5' RACE reads with MiXCR, one row per CDR3 protein. The sample yields more than 1 million distinct CDR3 sequences, 40% to 55% seen once. The sequencing input was blood. The receptors were sampled from a woman aged 55-70 years in good health.

The chain combines TRBV25-1 with TRBJ2-7; 7 nucleotides match TRBD1. This CDR3 contains 13 residues. Germline V CDR1 and CDR2: MGHDK, SYGVNS. Trimming cost V 6 bases and J 3 bases; bases outside gene matches: 5. CDR3 DNA: TGTGCCAGCAGCGGGACAGCGCGCTACGAGCAGTACTTC. This gives the protein CASSGTARYEQYF.

The table lists this clonotype with a few counts. The chain uses TRBV5-1 and TRBJ2-5, with 7 bases fitting TRBD1. J gave up 5 bases and V 4 bases, and 11 bases lay outside the gene matches. The CDR3 contains 15 residues. Looked up from germline, CDR1 is SGHRS and CDR2 is YFSETQ. CDR3 amino acids: CASSHGDRDGETQYF. The CDR3 nucleotides read TGCGCCAGCAGCCACGGAGACAGGGACGGGGAGACCCAGTACTTC.

CDR3 in DNA: TGCAGTGTAAGATTTCAGGGGATTAACAATCAGCCCCAGCATTTT. It yields the protein CSVRFQGINNQPQHF. V gene TRBV20-1 combines with J gene TRBJ1-5; the D gene is possibly TRBD1 (6 bases). This CDR3 contains 15 residues. V lost 7 bases and J 3 bases, leaving 19 bases between the germline ends. The V gene's germline CDR1 is DFQATT and CDR2 SNEGSKA (reference sequence).

As DNA, the CDR3 is TGTGCCAGCAACACCCTTACTAGGGTCGAGACGCAGTATTTT. Translated: CASNTLTRVETQYF. The rearrangement joins TRBV11-2 to TRBJ2-3; tentative D call: TRBD2 (5 bases). The CDR3 totals 14 residues. V gave up 7 bases and J gave up 9 bases, with 20 bases separating them. Germline lookup yields CDR1 SGHAT and CDR2 FQNNGV.

The genes are TRBV20-1 and TRBJ1-1, with 12 bases matching TRBD1. The germline V gene encodes CDR1 DFQATT and CDR2 SNEGSKA (reference sequence). The CDR3 loop spans 14 amino acids. Germline trimming cut 6 bases from V and 1 base from J; bases unmatched to any gene: 3. The CDR3 DNA reads TGCAGTGCCTCGGGACAGGGGGCGAACACTGAAGCTTTCTTT. Translation: CSASGQGANTEAFF.

This clonotype was seen once. The chain recombines TRBV7-9 with TRBJ2-7, with 9 bases aligning to TRBD1. Germline trimming cut 5 bases from V and 5 bases from J; bases unmatched to any gene: 13. The CDR3 spans 16 residues. CDR1 and CDR2 (germline): SEHNR, FQNEAQ (reference sequence). CDR3 coding DNA: TGTGCCAGCAGCCCGTCATTTCGACAGGGGGGAAACGAGCAGTACTTC. This encodes CASSPSFRQGGNEQYF.

The sample holds a few counts of this clonotype. The chain combines TRBV5-6 with TRBJ2-5, with 9 bases fitting TRBD1. Germline V CDR1 and CDR2: SGHDT, YYEEEE. The CDR3 has 15 residues. J gave up 11 bases and V 4 bases, and 15 bases lay outside the gene matches. The CDR3 sequence is CASSPPGTGFLEQYF. CDR3 coding DNA: TGTGCCAGCAGCCCACCCGGGACAGGGTTTCTAGAGCAGTACTTC.

The chain couples TRBV7-9 to TRBJ1-1; unclear D gene. Per germline, CDR1 SEHNR and CDR2 FQNEAQ (reference sequence). Trimming took 2 bases from V and 7 from J, leaving 8 bases between them. There are 12 residues in the CDR3. The CDR3 DNA reads as TGTGCCAGCAGCTTAAAACAGTATGAAGCTTTCTTT. Translated, it gives CASSLKQYEAFF.

The chain uses TRBV2 and TRBJ2-7, with a possible D match to TRBD1 (6 bases). The CDR3 covers 16 residues. In germline, CDR1 is SNHLY, CDR2 FYNNEI. Trimming removed 6 bases at V and 6 bases at J, with 24 bases between. DNA of the CDR3: TGTGCCAGCAGCCCAGACAGGAACCCGAACCCCTTCGAGCAGTACTTC. Its protein product is CASSPDRNPNPFEQYF.

This chain links TRBV28 with TRBJ2-7; 7 nucleotides align to TRBD1. CDR3 size: 16 residues. V dropped 4 bases and J dropped 2; count of bases not matched to a gene: 11. Germline values: CDR1 MDHEN, CDR2 SYDVKM. CDR3 loop: CASSSILVDRAYEQYF. CDR3 in DNA: TGTGCCAGCAGTTCAATCCTTGTCGACAGGGCCTACGAGCAGTACTTC.

This chain connects TRBV7-2 to TRBJ2-7; D gene uncertain. Looked up from germline, CDR1 is SGHTA and CDR2 is FQGNSA. V was shortened by 0 bases and J by 4 bases, with 16 bases between the two germline ends. The length of the CDR3 is 16 residues. CDR3 nucleotide sequence: TGTGCCAGCAGCTTAGCTGGGCATCCGAAGCTATACGAGCAGTACTTC. Protein sequence: CASSLAGHPKLYEQYF.

This chain uses TRBV28 with TRBJ2-1, with TRBD2 matching 13 bases. V dropped 7 bases and J dropped 13; count of bases not matched to a gene: 10. The CDR3 contains 14 residues. The germline V gene has CDR1 MDHEN and CDR2 SYDVKM. The CDR3 sequence is CASKRTSGSPLQFF. CDR3 nucleotides: TGTGCCAGCAAACGGACTAGCGGGAGCCCACTTCAGTTCTTC.

The chain combines TRBV28 with TRBJ1-2; D perhaps matches TRBD1 (6 bases). The CDR3 covers 12 residues. The V end lost 8 bases, the J end lost 7 bases, and 14 bases lay between the germline ends. Germline V lookup: CDR1 MDHEN, CDR2 SYDVKM. CDR3 region: CASVQGSGGYTF. The CDR3 region has the DNA TGTGCCAGCGTACAGGGATCGGGTGGCTACACCTTC.

This clonotype was counted only a few times. V is TRBV5-4 and J is TRBJ2-4; D not resolved. Looked up from germline, CDR1 is SGHNT and CDR2 is YYREEE (reference sequence). The V end was cut by 1 base, the J end by 3 bases, with 5 bases between. The CDR3 covers 13 residues. DNA of the CDR3: TGTGCCAGCAGCTTGTACGACAAAAACATTCAGTACTTC. Its protein product is CASSLYDKNIQYF.

V usage is TRBV29-1 and J usage is TRBJ1-2; D remains ambiguous. Germline V gives CDR1 SQVTM, CDR2 ANQGSEA. Trimming stripped 6 bases from V and 13 bases from J, with 21 bases between. This CDR3 is 12 amino acids long. This chain's CDR3 is CSVVDTSMRLTF. CDR3 coding DNA: TGCAGCGTCGTCGACACGTCTATGCGTCTCACCTTC.

V usage is TRBV7-9 and J usage is TRBJ1-2; tentatively, D is TRBD1 (6 bases). Germline V gene data show CDR1 as SEHNR and CDR2 as FQNEAQ (reference sequence). There are 14 residues in the CDR3. Trimming removed 1 base at V and 4 bases at J, with 10 bases between. CDR3: CASSLGEQGYGYTF. In DNA, the CDR3 is TGTGCCAGCAGCTTAGGTGAACAGGGCTATGGCTACACCTTC.

In its sample, this clonotype was seen many times. The CDR3: CASSDLTGTSGSFEQFF. CDR3 coding DNA: TGCGCCAGCAGTGATCTGACCGGGACTAGCGGGAGCTTTGAGCAGTTCTTC. The rearrangement links TRBV10-2 to TRBJ2-1, with 14 bases identical to TRBD2. The germline V gene encodes CDR1 WSHSY and CDR2 SAAADI. This CDR3 spans 17 amino acids. The V and J ends lost 3 bases and 9 bases, in that order; junction bases with no gene match: 10.

The chain carries TRBV29-1 and TRBJ2-3; no reliable D call. The CDR3 extends over 15 amino acids. The V gene lost 7 bases and the J gene lost 0 bases, with 17 bases spanning the gap. Germline-derived CDR1 and CDR2 are SQVTM and ANQGSEA. This CDR3 reads CSAKGPGTSTDTQYF. CDR3 coding DNA: TGCAGCGCCAAGGGTCCAGGAACTAGCACAGATACGCAGTATTTT.

V usage is TRBV6-5 and J usage is TRBJ1-1; the D is unclear. V shed 7 bases and J shed 6 bases, with 15 bases lying between them. The CDR3 spans 13 residues. Germline CDR1 MNHEY, CDR2 SVGAGI. The CDR3, as DNA: TGTGCCAGCAACTCCCTCTGGCACCCTGAAGCTTTCTTT. It codes for CASNSLWHPEAFF.

The chain combines TRBV11-2 with TRBJ2-4; 11 bases map to TRBD2. Losses at the gene ends were 4 bases for V and 9 bases for J; bases not matched to a gene: 11. This CDR3 is 16 amino acids long. Germline CDR1 reads SGHAT; CDR2 reads FQNNGV. For the CDR3, the DNA is TGTGCCAGCAGCTGGCCCTCTAGCGGGGGGATGGGCATTCAGTACTTC. This translates into CASSWPSSGGMGIQYF.

The rearrangement joins TRBV7-9 to TRBJ2-7; 7 positions agree with TRBD1. From germline, CDR1 is SEHNR and CDR2 FQNEAQ (reference sequence). This CDR3 comprises 14 residues. V trimming: 5 bases; J trimming: 0 bases; junction bases outside the gene matches: 4. The DNA for the CDR3 is TGTGCCAGCAGCAAAGGACAGGCCTCCTACGAGCAGTACTTC. It translates to CASSKGQASYEQYF. Full variable domain (rest looked up from reference TRBV7-9 and TRBJ2-7): DTGVSQNPRHKITKRGQNVTFRCDPISEHNRLYWYRQTLGQGPEFLTYFQNEAQLEKSRLLSDRFSAERPKGSFSTLEIQRTEQGDSAMYLCASSKGQASYEQYFGPGTRLTVT.

The chain combines TRBV11-2 with TRBJ2-4, with 10 bases that match TRBD1. With the DNA end fitting TRBJ2-5 better, the J assignment may be wrong. Germline V gene data show CDR1 as SGHAT and CDR2 as FQNNGV. This CDR3 spans 17 amino acids. The CDR3 protein is CASSFRTGGRLQETQYF. In nucleotides, the CDR3 is TGTGCCAGCAGCTTTAGGACAGGGGGGAGGTTGCAAGAGACCCAGTACTTC.

V and J are TRBV7-9 and TRBJ2-7; 11 bases match TRBD2. CDR1 is SEHNR and CDR2 is FQNEAQ in the germline V gene (reference sequence). With 5 bases clipped from V and 6 bases from J, the junction kept 6 bases outside the gene matches. This CDR3 region has 14 residues. CDR3 nucleotide sequence: TGTGCCAGCAGCCCCCGACTAGCGGGATCCGAGCAGTACTTC. It specifies CASSPRLAGSEQYF.

The chain uses TRBV7-9 and TRBJ2-2; D is possibly TRBD2 (5 bases). The CDR3 runs to 15 residues. Germline V lookup: CDR1 SEHNR, CDR2 FQNEAQ (reference sequence). V lost 5 bases and J lost 0, with 10 bases in between. In DNA form, the CDR3 reads TGTGCCAGCAGCCCGCCCGGGACGAACACCGGGGAGCTGTTTTTT. Residues: CASSPPGTNTGELFF.

The V and J genes are TRBV13 and TRBJ1-2; 7 bases are a match to TRBD1. J lost 2 bases, V lost 5 bases, and 5 bases had no gene match. This CDR3 contains 14 residues. CDR1 PRHDT and CDR2 FYEKMQ come from the germline V gene (reference sequence). This chain's CDR3 is CASSVGQPNYGYTF. The CDR3 bases are TGTGCCAGCAGCGTGGGACAGCCAAACTATGGCTACACCTTC.

About this clonotype: Its ends do not fully match the called genes, so a read error is possible. V gene TRBV2 combines with J gene TRBJ1-2; no reliable D call. In germline, CDR1 is SNHLY, CDR2 FYNNEI. The CDR3 is 13 amino acids. CDR3 coding DNA: TGTGCCTGCAGGCAAGACGGAGTCTATGGCTACACCTTC. It yields the protein CACRQDGVYGYTF.

This clonotype came up a few times. The rearrangement joins TRBV6-5 to TRBJ2-3; D is possibly TRBD1 (6 bases). The CDR3 has 13 residues. Trimming cost V 4 bases and J 5 bases, with 10 bases left between them. From germline, CDR1 is MNHEY and CDR2 SVGAGI. The DNA of the CDR3 is TGTGCCAGCAGTTCGACAGGAATAGATACGCAGTATTTT. Translating it yields CASSSTGIDTQYF.

To note about this clonotype: Given a much more abundant clone one base away, this may be a read error. The DNA of the CDR3 is TGTGCCAGCAGGGGCCGGGAAAGCTCCTACGAGCAGTACTTC. Residues: CASRGRESSYEQYF. This chain joins TRBV6-6 and TRBJ2-7; D perhaps matches TRBD2 (5 bases). V was clipped by 6 bases and J by 0 bases, with 12 bases between them. There are 14 residues in the CDR3. The V gene's germline CDR1 is MNHNY and CDR2 SVGAGI (reference sequence).

The V and J genes are TRBV2 and TRBJ2-1, with 7 bases matching TRBD2. V lost 7 bases to trimming and J lost 8 bases; unmatched junction nucleotides: 14. CDR1 SNHLY and CDR2 FYNNEI come from the germline V gene. The CDR3 is made up of 15 amino acids. The CDR3 DNA reads as TGTGCCAGCACCCGGGGTAATGGGGGGGGTGATGAGCAGTTCTTC. Translation gives CASTRGNGGGDEQFF.

The V call is TRBV20-1, the J call TRBJ2-6; D perhaps matches TRBD1 (5 bases). Between the trimmed V and J ends, which lost 6 bases and 0 bases, there was a span of 18 bases. This CDR3 region has 17 residues. Looked up from germline, CDR1 is DFQATT and CDR2 is SNEGSKA (reference sequence). The CDR3 DNA follows: TGCAGTGCCCACCTCGACAGTTCATCCTCTGGGGCCAACGTCCTGACTTTC. It yields the protein CSAHLDSSSSGANVLTF.